This T cell receptor (beta chain) was captured in a study of shared clonotypes between healthy human individuals (dated by TCRdb to about 2020). The study in broad terms: Two women and three men aged 18 to 49 years were included in the cohort. Libraries were prepared and TCR repertoires were sequenced by different laboratories using diverse techniques, in order to increase sequencing depth and limit assay-specific biases. For each donor, CD4 naive and CD4 memory were each given three plates, CD8 naive was given two plates, and CD8 memory was given one plate. The study deeply sequenced blood TCR repertoires of about 5 healthy adults to estimate repertoire size and the extent of clonotype sharing between individuals. Leukapheresis yielded between about 0.85 and 10 billion PBMCs per donor. Study-wide conclusions, independent of this receptor: Pairwise subsampling indicated that sequencing depth was expected to affect the degree of clonotype sharing among donors. Sampling was restricted to blood, and TCR repertoires in tissues likely differ from the TCR repertoires found in blood. Estimated clonotype richness was generally larger for naive than for memory subsets. About 4.5% of naive CD4, approximately 3.7% of naive CD8, roughly 2.4% of memory CD4, and around 0.42% of memory CD8 clonotypes were shared across four donors. The small number of donors limited the genetic and exposure-history diversity represented. Rarefaction of sorted-subset datasets indicated incomplete sequencing despite the large sequencing depth. Higher generation probabilities were observed for clonotypes shared by all four sorted-subset donors than for non-shared clonotypes.

In this sample, this clone turned up once. What this receptor recognizes is not known. Base quality data are lacking; no much larger clone is found one base away. The donors were healthy, HIV-negative adults with no recently reported acute infections or vaccinations. Every donor was a Caucasian adult living in Nashville, Tennessee, USA. CD4+ T cells were enriched by magnetic negative selection; naive cells were then positively selected on CD45RA, and the negative fraction formed the memory subset. Blood was obtained by leukapheresis, after which PBMCs were separated by Ficoll-Histopaque density gradient centrifugation and cryopreserved in liquid nitrogen vapor phase. Analytical flow cytometry was used to check the purity and quantity of each magnetically sorted T cell population. From each sorted fraction, genomic DNA was isolated and quantified by UV absorbance on a Nanodrop 2000c. Using the deep immunoSEQ assay, multiplex PCR amplified TCR CDR3 regions from genomic DNA. Genomic DNA extracted from each cell subset was distributed evenly over all wells of several immunoSEQ 96-well plates, and each plate served as one replicate. For sorted subsets, approximately 210 ng genomic DNA, equal to about 30,000 T cell genomes, was loaded into each replicate PCR. The purified libraries were quantified using a Qubit 3.0 fluorometer, sized with a Bioanalyzer 2100, and then quantified again using the KAPA Library Quantification kit. Every immunoSEQ 96-well plate was sequenced on a dedicated single-read 150-cycle Illumina NextSeq 550 flow cell. As for the authors' bioinformatics: Because only junctional sequences without quality scores were contained in the immunoSEQ output, filtering matching that applied to full-length reads could not be performed. To assign V/J genes and CDR3, sequences were annotated against IMGT germline references using PyIR, a Python wrapper for IgBLAST v1.9. Reads were filtered out if the reads had weak V/J assignments (E-value above 1e-6), no CDR3, stop codons, out-of-frame junctions, or ambiguous translated residues. V3J clonotypes were defined as sequences sharing an identical inferred V gene, J gene, and CDR3 amino acid sequence. Percentage overlap between repertoires was calculated by dividing the number of shared unique clonotypes by the size of the smaller repertoire. Three approaches were used to assess repertoire richness: RTK rarefaction, the Chao1 estimator, and Recon v2.1 estimates of unobserved clonotypes. For all TCRbeta clonotypes obtained by the gDNA method from a few donors, generation probabilities were computed with OLGA. As stored in TCRdb, this immuneACCESS dataset retains in-frame rearrangements with V and J assigned. A fraction of the clones does not appear; measured against another copy, unresolved V genes explain less than half of the discrepancy, and the remainder lacks a known reason. The D gene and trimming were derived from the DNA, and the V and J assignments and clone size from that table. Within this sample are 2,100,000 or so clones, with roughly 95% of them counted one time only. The ten top clones hold around 0.13% of the sample.

CDR1 and CDR2 are drawn from the germline V gene (reference sequence): SGHAT, FQDESV. The CDR3 holds 13 amino acids from the cysteine to the phenylalanine. Just CDR3 DNA is preserved here, 39 bases in frame from base 1. V is pared back by 4 bases and J by 10 bases, with 16 bases lying between the germline termini. The TCR sequence derives from a man aged 18 to 35 in good health. Material: naive CD4+ T cells sorted from blood. The cell subset or site label, as the study defines it: CD45RA+ positively selected. The chain joins TRBV11-1 to TRBJ1-1; confidence is insufficient to name the D gene. The DNA reads as follows: TGTGCCAGCAGCTATTCGGGGTCGTGGGCAGCTTTCTTT. Translated, this gives CASSYSGSWAAFF.